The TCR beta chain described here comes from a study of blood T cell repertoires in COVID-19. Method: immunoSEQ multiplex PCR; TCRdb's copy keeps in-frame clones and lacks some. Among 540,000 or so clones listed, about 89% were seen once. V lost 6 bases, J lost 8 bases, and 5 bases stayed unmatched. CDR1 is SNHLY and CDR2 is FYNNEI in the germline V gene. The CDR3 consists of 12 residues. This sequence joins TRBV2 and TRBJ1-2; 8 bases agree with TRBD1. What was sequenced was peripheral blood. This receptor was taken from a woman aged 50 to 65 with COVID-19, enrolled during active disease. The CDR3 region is CASSGTGLGYTF. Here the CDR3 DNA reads TGTGCCAGCAGCGGGACAGGCTTGGGCTACACCTTC.